The 6 T cell receptor beta chains reported below all come from one sample, sequenced in a study of blood T cell repertoires in COVID-19. TCRdb's table, derived via immunoSEQ multiplex PCR, lists solely in-frame clones and lacks some. The table records 120,000 to 150,000 clones, 88% of them present only once. What was sequenced was peripheral blood. The receptors originated from a man in his forties or fifties with active or convalescent COVID-19.

This clone occurred once. The DNA of the CDR3 is TGTGCCAGCAGTCCCAGACAGGGGGGAGAATACGAGCAGTACTTC. Translated: CASSPRQGGEYEQYF. The J gene is TRBJ2-7, the V gene TRBV27; 9 bases are shared with TRBD1. J gave up 4 bases and V 5 bases, and 9 bases lay outside the gene matches. The CDR3 covers 15 residues. Germline V gene lookup returns CDR1 MNHEY and CDR2 SMNVEV (reference sequence).

The genes are TRBV11-2 and TRBJ2-1; 9 bases map to TRBD1. The CDR3 runs to 15 residues. Trimming at V came to 5 bases and at J to 1 base, leaving 3 bases not matched to a gene. Germline V CDR1 and CDR2: SGHAT, FQNNGV. CDR3 sequence (DNA): TGTGCCAGCAGCATGGGACAGGGATCCTACAATGAGCAGTTCTTC. Amino acids: CASSMGQGSYNEQFF.

This rearrangement joins TRBV4-2 to TRBJ2-1; TRBD1 aligns across 10 bases. The V gene end was trimmed by 2 bases and the J gene end by 7 bases; junction bases not matched to a gene: 8. The CDR3 has 16 residues. CDR1 LGHNA and CDR2 YNFKEQ come from the germline V gene. The CDR3 coding sequence is TGTGCCAGCAGCCAATCCGGGACAGGGGTGAATAATGAGCAGTTCTTC. Translated, it gives CASSQSGTGVNNEQFF.

This clone was counted many times. V and J are TRBV7-9 and TRBJ1-2, with 7 bases matching TRBD1. V gave up 5 bases and J gave up 13 bases; unmatched junction bases: 13. From germline, CDR1 is SEHNR and CDR2 FQNEAQ (reference sequence). CDR3 length: 13 residues. In DNA, the CDR3 is TGTGCCAGCAGCCTGACAGGGTTGGGGCGGGTCACCTTC. Translating gives CASSLTGLGRVTF.

This sequence joins TRBV7-3 and TRBJ2-1; TRBD2 aligns across 7 bases. The CDR3 contains 16 residues. Germline trimming cut 5 bases from V and 1 base from J; bases unmatched to any gene: 8. The V gene's germline CDR1 is SGHTA and CDR2 FQGTGA. In DNA, the CDR3 is TGTGCCAGCAGCCCTAATGGAGCGGGGTCCTACAATGAGCAGTTCTTC. Protein sequence: CASSPNGAGSYNEQFF. Combining the CDR3 with reference TRBV7-3 and TRBJ2-1 gives the whole variable domain GAGVSQTPSNKVTEKGKYVELRCDPISGHTALYWYRQSLGQGPEFLIYFQGTGAADDSGLPNDRFFAVRPEGSVSTLKIQRTERGDSAVYLCASSPNGAGSYNEQFFGPGTRLTVL.

The V and J genes are TRBV2 and TRBJ1-5; a possible D gene is TRBD1 (5 bases). The ends were cut back, 4 bases at V and 0 bases at J, with 7 bases in the middle. Germline CDR1 SNHLY, CDR2 FYNNEI. The CDR3 consists of 14 residues. In DNA, the CDR3 is TGTGCCAGCAGTGGGACACTTAGCAATCAGCCCCAGCATTTT. It codes for CASSGTLSNQPQHF.